These T cell receptor beta chains were read from a single sample in a study of T cell responses to AZD1222 COVID-19 vaccine. The assay was immunoSEQ multiplex PCR, and TCRdb's table has in-frame clones only and misses some. The table has 90,000 to 150,000 clones, approximately 86% seen once. The sequenced sample was peripheral blood, obtained 28 days after the second AZD1222 dose. Receptor source: an adult who received the AZD1222 COVID-19 vaccine. CDR3s include the opening cysteine and the closing phenylalanine or tryptophan. Each record gives: V gene, D gene, clone size, J gene, CDR3 DNA, CDR3 protein. D genes are given only for firm matches. Clone size is shown for a subset of rows, as once, few, many or a class of expanded clone.

TRBV5-1,-,few,TRBJ1-1,TGCGCCAGCAGCTTAATCGGCCAGGGGACCTTGAACACTGAAGCTTTCTTT,CASSLIGQGTLNTEAFF
TRBV28,-,-,TRBJ1-4,TGTGCCAGCAGTATATTAAGTGCGGGTAATGAAAAACTGTTTTTT,CASSILSAGNEKLFF
TRBV5-6,TRBD1,-,TRBJ1-4,TGTGCCAGCAGTTTCCGGGACAGCCAGTTTTTT,CASSFRDSQFF
TRBV15,TRBD1,-,TRBJ1-6,TGTGCCACCAGCGCCGGGACAGATAATTCACCCCTCCACTTT,CATSAGTDNSPLHF
TRBV6-4,-,few,TRBJ2-1,TGTGCCAGCAGTGACCAACAGGGACGCGTCTCTGAGCAGTTCTTC,CASSDQQGRVSEQFF
TRBV19,-,-,TRBJ2-5,TGTGCCAGTAGTAGGGATTGGGGAGAGACCCAGTACTTC,CASSRDWGETQYF
TRBV5-1,TRBD1,-,TRBJ1-6,TGCGCCAGCAGCTTGGCGGGGACAGGGGCCTTTAATTCACCCCTCCACTTT,CASSLAGTGAFNSPLHF
TRBV10-2,-,-,TRBJ1-1,TGCGCCAGCAGTGAGTCTGGGGGGATGGCTTTCTTT,CASSESGGMAFF
TRBV25-1,-,few,TRBJ1-1,TGTGCCAGCAGTGAATCCTTACCAACTGAAGCTTTCTTT,CASSESLPTEAFF
TRBV7-9,-,-,TRBJ1-5,TGTGCCAGCAGCTTAGAGACCTATCAGCCCCAGCATTTT,CASSLETYQPQHF
TRBV2,-,-,TRBJ1-6,TGTGCCAGCAGGGATGGCGACGCAGGGAATTCACCCCTCCACTTT,CASRDGDAGNSPLHF
TRBV5-1,TRBD2,-,TRBJ2-2,TGCGCCAGCAGCTACGGAGGTAGCGGGGGGGCCCACACCGGGGAGCTGTTTTTT,CASSYGGSGGAHTGELFF
TRBV7-9,-,-,TRBJ1-2,TGTGCCAGCAGCCCACCTATGTTCTATGGCTACACCTTC,CASSPPMFYGYTF
TRBV4-1,TRBD2,-,TRBJ2-7,TGCGCCAGCAGCCAAGAAACTGCGGGGGGGCGCTACGAGCAGTACTTC,CASSQETAGGRYEQYF
TRBV14,TRBD2,few,TRBJ2-7,TGTGCCAGCAGCCGGGGGGGTGCAAGCGAGCAGTACTTC,CASSRGGASEQYF
TRBV19,TRBD1,-,TRBJ1-5,TGTGCCAGTAGTGCTTTGTCCGGGACAGGGGGCAATCAGCCCCAGCATTTT,CASSALSGTGGNQPQHF
TRBV11-2,-,-,TRBJ1-1,TGTGCCAGCAGCTTAGAACGGTACACTGAAGCTTTCTTT,CASSLERYTEAFF
TRBV3-1/TRBV3-2,-,-,TRBJ1-2,TGTGCCAGCAGCCAAGAAGTACAGCCCTATGGCTACACCTTC,CASSQEVQPYGYTF
TRBV28,-,-,TRBJ2-4,TGTGCCAGCAGTTTTTCAAAGTACGGGGACATTCAGTACTTC,CASSFSKYGDIQYF
TRBV5-6,TRBD1,-,TRBJ1-1,TGTGCCAGCAGCTTGGGACAGGGGATTGTCACTGAAGCTTTCTTT,CASSLGQGIVTEAFF
TRBV29-1,-,-,TRBJ1-1,TGCAGCGTTGATGGGGAGCGGACTGAAGCTTTCTTT,CSVDGERTEAFF
TRBV12-3/TRBV12-4,-,once,TRBJ1-4,TGTGCCACTCTTCAGACAGGAGGGGAAAAACTGTTTTTT,CATLQTGGEKLFF
TRBV19,-,-,TRBJ1-5,TGTGCCAGTACTAGGGGAGATAGCAATCAGCCCCAGCATTTT,CASTRGDSNQPQHF
TRBV27,TRBD1,once,TRBJ2-7,TGTGCCAGCAGTCCCCGGACAGGTGGTTCCTACGAGCAGTACTTC,CASSPRTGGSYEQYF
TRBV27,-,-,TRBJ1-5,TGTGCCAGCAGTTTAGGCAGCAATCAGCCCCAGCATTTT,CASSLGSNQPQHF
TRBV7-2,-,few,TRBJ2-2,TGTGCCAGCAGCTTAGTCAGGGGTGACACCGGGGAGCTGTTTTTT,CASSLVRGDTGELFF
TRBV5-1,-,-,TRBJ1-1,TGCGCCAGCAGCTCGGACCGGTTGGGTGAAGCTTTCTTT,CASSSDRLGEAFF
TRBV4-1,-,-,TRBJ1-2,TGCGCCAGCAGCCAAGAGTTGGTGGCAGATAATAACTATGGCTACACCTTC,CASSQELVADNNYGYTF
TRBV5-6,-,-,TRBJ2-1,TGTGCCAGCCTCCCGCGGGGTTGGAATGAGCAGTTCTTC,CASLPRGWNEQFF
TRBV4-1,-,-,TRBJ2-7,TGCGCCAGCAGCCCGGACTCCTACGAGCAGTACTTC,CASSPDSYEQYF
TRBV5-6,TRBD1,-,TRBJ1-1,TGTGCCAGCAGCTTGGCGGTCGAGGGGGCGAACACTGAAGCTTTCTTT,CASSLAVEGANTEAFF
TRBV5-8,-,once,TRBJ2-5,TGTGCCAGCAGCTCCGGGCCCATGGAGACCCAGTACTTC,CASSSGPMETQYF
TRBV6-1,-,-,TRBJ1-2,TGTGCCAGCAGCCCCACAGCTAACTATGGCTACACCTTC,CASSPTANYGYTF
TRBV7-8,TRBD1,-,TRBJ2-2,TGTGCCAGCAGCTTCACAGGGGGCGCGAACGGGGAGCTGTTTTTT,CASSFTGGANGELFF
TRBV2,-,-,TRBJ2-5,TGTGCCAGCAGTGACCTCCGCCGGGAGACCCAGTACTTC,CASSDLRRETQYF
TRBV28,-,-,TRBJ2-2,TGTGCCAGCATTCATGTGCGCGGCACCGGGGAGCTGTTTTTT,CASIHVRGTGELFF
TRBV18,-,-,TRBJ1-1,TGTGCCAGCTCACCAACTGTTGACACTGAAGCTTTCTTT,CASSPTVDTEAFF
TRBV6-5,-,-,TRBJ2-7,TGTGCCAGCAGTCGGTCCGACAGAGCCTACGAGCAGTACTTC,CASSRSDRAYEQYF
TRBV4-2,-,-,TRBJ2-3,TGTGCCAGCTCCGCGGGGTTCGCGCAGTATTTT,CASSAGFAQYF
TRBV6-5,TRBD1,-,TRBJ1-2,TGTGCCAGTTCAGGGGGGGGAGACTATGGCTACACCTTC,CASSGGGDYGYTF
TRBV29-1,TRBD1,-,TRBJ1-1,TGCAGCGTTGACCACAGGGGAACCACTGAAGCTTTCTTT,CSVDHRGTTEAFF
TRBV5-5,-,-,TRBJ1-5,TGTGCCAGCAGCTTGGCCGTGACCGACCCCCAGCCCCAGCATTTT,CASSLAVTDPQPQHF
TRBV2,-,-,TRBJ1-4,TGTGCCAGCAGTGACTTCGGTGGTACAGGGAAACTGTTTTTT,CASSDFGGTGKLFF
TRBV5-1,TRBD2,once,TRBJ2-1,TGCGCCAGCAGCTTGGCCCCCCGGGGGGGGTACAATGAGCAGTTCTTC,CASSLAPRGGYNEQFF
TRBV12-5,-,-,TRBJ1-2,TGTGCTAGTGGTATGGGACTGCTAAATGGCTACACCTTC,CASGMGLLNGYTF
TRBV2,-,-,TRBJ2-4,TGTGCCAGCAACGACGCCTGGCTAGCCAAAAACATTCAGTACTTC,CASNDAWLAKNIQYF